Shown below are 22 T cell receptor beta chains from a single sample sequenced in a study of shared clonotypes between healthy human individuals. Profiling relied on immunoSEQ multiplex PCR, and the TCRdb table lists in-frame clones only, not all of them. The sample comprises approximately 1,000,000 clones, about 80% of which are singletons, and approximately 0.52% rests with the top ten. Sequenced material: memory CD4+ T cells from PBMCs. Documented subset: CD45RA-negative fraction. These receptors came from a young man in good health. Some clones in this sample may be carry-over from other donors' samples.

There are a few counts of this clone. The rearrangement links TRBV4-1 to TRBJ2-7; TRBD1 matches at 12 bases. CDR1 and CDR2 from the germline V gene are MGHRA and YSYEKL. This CDR3 spans 17 amino acids. J lost 4 bases, V lost 0 bases, and 7 bases had no gene match. CDR3 sequence (DNA): TGCGCCAGCAGCCAAGATGTTCGGGACAGGGGGCGGTACGAGCAGTACTTC. Protein: CASSQDVRDRGRYEQYF.

V usage is TRBV2 and J usage is TRBJ2-3; D may be TRBD1 (6 bases). Germline loops: CDR1 SNHLY, CDR2 FYNNEI. The ends were cut back, 7 bases at V and 3 bases at J, with 11 bases in the middle. The CDR3 has 13 residues. The CDR3 region is CASNVQGTDTQYF. The CDR3 nucleotides are TGTGCCAGCAATGTGCAGGGGACAGATACGCAGTATTTT.

The gene calls are TRBV10-1 and TRBJ2-7; 11 nucleotides align to TRBD2. This CDR3 is 16 amino acids long. Germline V gene sequence: CDR1 WNHNN, CDR2 SYGVQD (reference sequence). V gave up 3 bases and J gave up 2 bases; unmatched junction bases: 6. The CDR3: CASSDRSLAGAYEQYF. The CDR3 DNA reads as TGCGCCAGCAGTGATCGGTCACTAGCGGGAGCCTACGAGCAGTACTTC.

The chain carries TRBV5-5 and TRBJ2-7; D call uncertain. The CDR3 loop spans 12 amino acids. Germline loops: CDR1 SGHKS, CDR2 YYEKEE (reference sequence). V was shortened by 2 bases and J by 5 bases, with 8 bases between the two germline ends. The CDR3 bases are TGTGCCAGCAGCTTTACGGGCCACGAGCAGTACTTC. This codes for CASSFTGHEQYF.

The gene calls are TRBV6-1 and TRBJ2-1, with 8 bases fitting TRBD2. This CDR3 contains 17 residues. Germline loops: CDR1 MNHNS, CDR2 SASEGT. V dropped 1 base and J dropped 2; count of bases not matched to a gene: 7. CDR3 DNA sequence: TGTGCCAGCAGTGAAGGGGTCGCGGGAGGACCCTACAATGAGCAGTTCTTC. Its protein is CASSEGVAGGPYNEQFF.

The chain combines TRBV5-4 with TRBJ2-3, with 7 bases identical to TRBD2. The CDR3 extends over 16 amino acids. Germline CDR1 is SGHNT and CDR2 is YYREEE (reference sequence). The J segment lost 3 bases and the V segment lost 0 bases, leaving 7 bases of the junction unmatched. The CDR3 sequence: CASSLGLAAGTDTQYF. The DNA for the CDR3 is TGTGCCAGCAGCTTGGGGCTAGCGGCGGGAACAGATACGCAGTATTTT.

CDR3 residues: CASNWGSRTNVLTF. CDR3 DNA: TGTGCCAGCAACTGGGGGAGTAGGACCAACGTCCTGACTTTC. V is TRBV28 and J is TRBJ2-6; D tentatively reads TRBD1 or TRBD2 (5 bases each). Germline V lookup: CDR1 MDHEN, CDR2 SYDVKM. The CDR3 consists of 14 residues. V dropped 7 bases and J dropped 8 bases, with 15 bases sitting between them.

In its sample, this clone was seen once. The chain combines TRBV7-9 with TRBJ2-1; D is possibly TRBD1 or TRBD2 (6 bases each). CDR1 is SEHNR and CDR2 is FQNEAQ in the germline V gene (reference sequence). CDR3 length: 17 residues. V was cut by 1 base and J by 7 bases, with 20 bases left in between. The CDR3 DNA sequence: TGTGCCAGCAGCTTAGGGTGGGTATACAGGGAGGAAAATGAGCAGTTCTTC. Translation gives CASSLGWVYREENEQFF.

The DNA for the CDR3 is TGTGCCAGCAGTCTGGAACAGATTTATGGCTACACCTTC. This sequence encodes CASSLEQIYGYTF. V is TRBV2 and J is TRBJ1-2; D unresolved. The CDR3 loop spans 13 amino acids. Germline CDR1 is SNHLY and CDR2 is FYNNEI. Trimming removed 5 bases at V and 5 bases at J, with 12 bases between.

The table lists this clone with a few counts. This chain links TRBV2 with TRBJ1-4, with TRBD1 matching 9 bases. After removal of 7 bases from V and 10 bases from J, the junction contained 7 bases not matched to a gene. Germline loops: CDR1 SNHLY, CDR2 FYNNEI. The CDR3 is made up of 13 amino acids. This chain's CDR3 is CASKGQGGRKLFF. DNA for the CDR3: TGTGCCAGCAAGGGACAGGGCGGGCGAAAACTGTTTTTT.

The chain's CDR3 is CASSRLNEQFF. The CDR3 coding sequence is TGTGCCAGCAGCCGACTTAATGAGCAGTTCTTC. J is TRBJ2-1 and V is TRBV6-5; D is uncertain. This CDR3 has 11 residues. Trimming pared 6 bases from V and 7 bases from J, leaving 7 bases between. CDR1 is MNHEY and CDR2 is SVGAGI in the germline V gene.

As to this clone: Other DNA sequences in this specimen translate into the identical CDR3. The chain links TRBV5-1 to TRBJ1-4; a possible D gene is TRBD1 (5 bases). The V and J ends lost 4 bases and 0 bases respectively, with 10 bases between them. Germline loops: CDR1 SGHRS, CDR2 YFSETQ. The CDR3 is 15 residues long. The CDR3 reads CASSPGSATNEKLFF. The CDR3 DNA reads as TGCGCCAGCAGCCCAGGGTCTGCAACTAATGAAAAACTGTTTTTT. Supplemented by reference TRBV5-1 and TRBJ1-4, the full variable domain reads KAGVTQTPRYLIKTRGQQVTLSCSPISGHRSVSWYQQTPGQGLQFLFEYFSETQRNKGNFPGRFSGRQFSNSRSEMNVSTLELGDSALYLCASSPGSATNEKLFFGSGTQLSVL.

The gene calls are TRBV29-1 and TRBJ2-5, with 8 bases aligning to TRBD1. Germline-derived CDR1 and CDR2 are SQVTM and ANQGSEA. Germline trimming cut 4 bases from V and 5 bases from J; bases unmatched to any gene: 9. This CDR3 region has 14 residues. CDR3 DNA sequence: TGCAGCGTTGTCACCCGGACAGGGATTGAGACCCAGTACTTC. Protein: CSVVTRTGIETQYF.

The V gene is TRBV28, the J gene TRBJ1-2; D is unresolved. Germline CDR1 is MDHEN and CDR2 is SYDVKM. CDR3 length equals 13 residues. The V gene lost 4 bases and the J gene lost 6 bases, with 12 bases spanning the gap. In DNA, the CDR3 is TGTGCCAGCAGTTCCGACTGGTGGGATGGCTACACCTTC. It yields the protein CASSSDWWDGYTF.

The chain carries TRBV6-5 and TRBJ2-7; a weak D match, TRBD2 (6 bases). V was pared by 6 bases and J by 7 bases, with 19 bases between. The CDR3 loop spans 14 amino acids. CDR1 and CDR2 (germline): MNHEY, SVGAGI. CDR3 coding DNA: TGTGCCAGCAGCTCGGATGGGAGGCTGAAGGAGCAGTACTTC. Translating it yields CASSSDGRLKEQYF.

This clone was detected a few times. V is TRBV7-9 and J is TRBJ2-5; maybe TRBD2 (5 bases). The CDR3 consists of 13 residues. With 3 bases removed from V and 5 bases from J, the gap between germline ends came to 10 bases. Germline loops: CDR1 SEHNR, CDR2 FQNEAQ (reference sequence). CDR3 nucleotide sequence: TGTGCCAGCAGCTTGGGAGTAGTGGAGACCCAGTACTTC. This translates into CASSLGVVETQYF.

The DNA of the CDR3 is TGTGCCAGCAGCGTAGCGGGAGGCTTGAATGAGCAGTTCTTC. It specifies CASSVAGGLNEQFF. The chain joins TRBV25-1 to TRBJ2-1; 10 bases match TRBD2. J was trimmed by 7 bases and V by 6 bases; bases with no gene match: 6. Germline V lookup: CDR1 MGHDK, CDR2 SYGVNS. This CDR3 has 14 residues.

V is TRBV10-3 and J is TRBJ1-3; D call uncertain. The length of the CDR3 is 15 residues. The V end was cut by 5 bases, the J end by 2 bases, with 13 bases between. The V gene's germline CDR1 is ENHRY and CDR2 SYGVKD. The CDR3 loop reads CAISSGSPAGNTIYF. The CDR3 DNA is TGTGCCATCAGTTCCGGGAGCCCGGCTGGAAACACCATATATTTT.

The V gene is TRBV28, the J gene TRBJ1-1; 7 nucleotides align to TRBD1. The CDR3 is 15 amino acids. Germline lookup yields CDR1 MDHEN and CDR2 SYDVKM. With V trimmed by 5 bases and J by 0 bases, 6 bases remained unmatched. The CDR3 region has the DNA TGTGCCAGCAGTCGAAGGGACAGTTTGAACACTGAAGCTTTCTTT. As protein: CASSRRDSLNTEAFF.

This rearrangement joins TRBV5-1 to TRBJ2-1; the match to TRBD1 covers 12 bases. From germline, CDR1 is SGHRS and CDR2 YFSETQ. Germline trimming cut 4 bases from V and 6 bases from J; bases unmatched to any gene: 8. This CDR3 has 16 amino acids. CDR3 sequence reads: CASSPRGTGGINEQFF. The CDR3 bases are TGCGCCAGCAGCCCTAGGGGGACAGGGGGCATCAATGAGCAGTTCTTC.

The chain carries TRBV19 and TRBJ1-1; D is possibly TRBD1 (6 bases). The CDR3 extends over 13 amino acids. Germline assignment: CDR1 LNHDA and CDR2 SQIVND (reference sequence). The V and J ends lost 7 bases and 6 bases respectively, with 15 bases between them. The DNA of the CDR3 is TGTGCCAGTACCTCTCTCAAGGGGGCTGAAGCTTTCTTT. Translated, it gives CASTSLKGAEAFF.

This clone was observed a handful of times. This chain links TRBV2 with TRBJ2-2; no firm D call. V was trimmed by 7 bases and J by 8 bases, leaving 8 bases between them. The CDR3 contains 11 residues. Germline CDR1 and CDR2: SNHLY and FYNNEI. The CDR3: CASKRYGELFF. The CDR3 DNA follows: TGTGCCAGCAAGAGGTATGGGGAGCTGTTTTTT. Full variable domain (missing parts from reference TRBV2 and TRBJ2-2): EPEVTQTPSHQVTQMGQEVILRCVPISNHLYFYWYRQILGQKVEFLVSFYNNEISEKSEIFDDQFSVERPDGSNFTLKIRSTKLEDSAMYFCASKRYGELFFGEGSRLTVL.